This TCR beta chain was obtained from a study of blood T cell repertoires in COVID-19. V dropped 2 bases and J dropped 7; count of bases not matched to a gene: 7. Germline V lookup: CDR1 SGHAT, CDR2 FQNNGV. This CDR3 has 15 residues. Assay used: immunoSEQ multiplex PCR; TCRdb lists only in-frame clones, some missing. The sample has 210,000 or so clones; more than 75% are singletons. The source material was peripheral blood. The rearrangement uses TRBV11-2 and TRBJ2-1; 8 bases agree with TRBD2. The receptor comes from a man aged 40-50 years with active or convalescent COVID-19. CDR3 protein: CASSLIPGGQNEQFF. CDR3 sequence (DNA): TGTGCCAGCAGCTTAATCCCGGGAGGGCAAAATGAGCAGTTCTTC.